This TCR beta chain was recovered during a study of cytomegalovirus exposure and HLA in healthy donors. Overall study results and limits: Later analysis demonstrated an association between a missense DCLRE1C variant and TCR beta V- and J-gene trimming. Apparent HLA restriction characterized most CMV-associated TCR beta chains in a later analysis. Immune exposure information available was restricted to CMV serostatus.

The CDR3 totals 13 residues. Germline trimming cut 7 bases from V and 6 bases from J; bases unmatched to any gene: 8. Germline V CDR1 and CDR2: MNHEY, SMNVEV (reference sequence). PCR employed 60 Vbeta and 13 Jbeta primers. TCRdb's table, derived via immunoSEQ multiplex PCR, lists solely in-frame clones and lacks some. The sample has about 90,000 clones; roughly 74% are singletons. About this clone: Its specificity is unknown.

This chain uses TRBV27 with TRBJ1-1; the match to TRBD1 covers 7 bases. The sequence was collected from a woman under 30 in good health and CMV-seropositive. The sequenced material came from PBMCs. CDR3 nucleotides: TGTGCCAGCAAGCCTACAGGGGCGGCTGAAGCTTTCTTT. This sequence encodes CASKPTGAAEAFF.